This T cell receptor (beta chain) appears in the sequencing data of a study of CD8 T cells in Susac syndrome. Germline V lookup: CDR1 LGHDT, CDR2 YNNKEL (reference sequence). Trimming removed 2 bases at V and 6 bases at J, with 8 bases between. This CDR3 comprises 13 residues. From blood CD8+ and CD4+ T cells, TCR beta sequences were generated. Treatment-naive patients with stable or active relapsing-remitting disease were the multiple sclerosis controls. TEMRA cells were FACS-enriched, unlike CD8+ and CD4+ T cells, which were negatively isolated. In its sample, this clonotype was seen once. Reverse transcription of about 0.5 to 1 ug RNA used random hexamers. TCR beta CDR3 was amplified by immunoSEQ covering 54 Vbeta and 13 Jbeta. TCRdb independently ran MiXCR on the immunoSEQ multiplex PCR reads; one entry per CDR3 protein. The data hold approximately 200,000 distinct CDR3 sequences, with around 93% observed a single time.

V gene TRBV3-1 combines with J gene TRBJ1-5; D gene unclear. The origin of this receptor is a human donor with multiple sclerosis. The sample comprised CD4+ T cells from PBMCs. The CDR3 nucleotides are TGTGCCAGCAGCCAATCTTCAGGTCAGCCCCAGCATTTT. This codes for CASSQSSGQPQHF.